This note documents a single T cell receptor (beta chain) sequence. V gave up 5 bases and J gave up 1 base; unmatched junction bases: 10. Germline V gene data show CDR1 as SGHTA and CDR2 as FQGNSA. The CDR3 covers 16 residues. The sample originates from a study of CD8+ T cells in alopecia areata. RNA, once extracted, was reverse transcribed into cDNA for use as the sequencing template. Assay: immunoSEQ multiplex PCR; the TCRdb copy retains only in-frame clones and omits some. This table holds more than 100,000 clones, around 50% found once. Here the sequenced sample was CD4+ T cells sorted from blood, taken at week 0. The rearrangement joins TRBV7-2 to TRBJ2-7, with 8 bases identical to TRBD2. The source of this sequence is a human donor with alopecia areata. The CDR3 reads CASSPARGGLSYEQYF. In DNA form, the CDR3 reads TGTGCCAGCAGCCCGGCCCGGGGGGGGCTGTCCTACGAGCAGTACTTC.